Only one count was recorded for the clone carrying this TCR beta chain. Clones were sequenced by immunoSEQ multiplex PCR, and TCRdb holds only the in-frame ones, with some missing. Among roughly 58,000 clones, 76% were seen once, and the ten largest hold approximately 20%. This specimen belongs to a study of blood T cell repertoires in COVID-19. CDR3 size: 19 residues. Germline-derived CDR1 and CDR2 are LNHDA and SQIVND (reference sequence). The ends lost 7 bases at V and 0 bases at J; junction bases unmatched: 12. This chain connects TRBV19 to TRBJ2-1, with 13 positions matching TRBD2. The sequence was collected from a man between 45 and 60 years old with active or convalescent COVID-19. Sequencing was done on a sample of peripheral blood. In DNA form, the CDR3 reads TGTGCCAGTACCGCGGGACTAGCGGGACTTAGGAGCTCCTACAATGAGCAGTTCTTC. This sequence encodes CASTAGLAGLRSSYNEQFF.